This TCR beta chain was recovered during a study of beta chain features in type 1 diabetes. General study results and limits: PCR, the amplification step, might favor shorter templates, equally in patients and controls.

The CDR3 extends over 14 amino acids. V was cut by 4 bases and J by 1 base, with 10 bases left in between. Germline V gene sequence: CDR1 SGHTA, CDR2 FQGNSA. Of the isolated RNA, all was reverse transcribed, and so the sequenced material was expressed TCRB transcripts. Assay used: immunoSEQ multiplex PCR; TCRdb lists only in-frame clones, some missing. Seen here are fewer than 550,000 clones, roughly 11% observed once, and the top ten hold around 0.05%. There are a few counts of this clone. Its antigen is currently unknown. This clonotype was sampled from a young woman in good health. The chain recombines TRBV7-2 with TRBJ1-1; D not certain. Sequenced input: naive CD4+ T cells from blood. The CDR3 DNA sequence: TGTGCCAGCAGCTACGACAACAGGAACACTGAAGCTTTCTTT. Translated, it gives CASSYDNRNTEAFF.